This T cell receptor (beta chain) was sequenced during a study of monozygotic twins with inflammatory bowel disease. Study results and limitations: Cells of different T cell subtypes could not be told apart. Immunosuppressive treatments differing between patients may have added repertoire variability.

Each TCR library consumed 3,000 to 4,000 ng of total RNA. Molecular identifiers with 6-nucleotide sample barcodes were added during cDNA synthesis via template switching. TCRdb reanalyzed the 5' RACE reads and collapses them to one entry per CDR3 protein, without DNA. The sample has approximately 40,000 distinct CDR3 sequences. Comment on this clonotype: Its antigen is not known.

The TCR sequence derives from a human donor with ulcerative colitis or Crohn's disease, or a healthy co-twin of an affected twin (not recorded which). Sequenced sample: blood.

The CDR3 region is CASTDASIQYF. The chain is built from TRBV6-6 and TRBJ2-4. Germline lookup yields CDR1 MNHNY and CDR2 SVGAGI (reference sequence). This CDR3 is built from 11 residues.